One and the same sample provided the 28 T cell receptor beta chains below, sequenced in a study of T cells after yellow fever vaccination. TCRdb itself ran the 5' RACE reads through MiXCR, one entry per CDR3 protein. Of some 550,000 distinct CDR3 sequences in the sample, around 21% were seen once. The sample was PBMCs, taken 15 days after the yellow fever booster vaccination. Receptors were obtained from a man between 25 and 39 years old who received the YFV17D yellow fever vaccine.

The chain uses TRBV20-1 and TRBJ2-3, with 7 bases that match TRBD2. V shed 6 bases, J shed 4 bases, and the junction held 10 bases outside the gene matches. Germline-derived CDR1 and CDR2 are DFQATT and SNEGSKA (reference sequence). The CDR3 is 14 residues long. CDR3 protein: CSALRGGASDTQYF. The CDR3 DNA reads TGCAGTGCCCTAAGGGGAGGGGCGTCAGATACGCAGTATTTT.

The rearrangement uses TRBV5-1 and TRBJ2-6; D not certain. The CDR3 covers 15 residues. V was shortened by 2 bases and J by 0 bases, with 6 bases between the two germline ends. Looked up from germline, CDR1 is SGHRS and CDR2 is YFSETQ. The CDR3, as DNA: TGCGCCAGCAGCTTTTCCAACTCTGGGGCCAACGTCCTGACTTTC. It yields the protein CASSFSNSGANVLTF.

The chain recombines TRBV29-1 with TRBJ2-4; the D gene could be TRBD1 or TRBD2 (5 bases each). The germline V and J ends were trimmed by 7 bases and 6 bases, with 13 bases remaining between them. In germline, CDR1 is SQVTM, CDR2 ANQGSEA. The CDR3 sequence is 12 residues long. The CDR3 spells CSAEGKGNIQYF. The CDR3 nucleotides read TGCAGCGCCGAGGGGAAGGGAAACATTCAGTACTTC.

This clonotype was counted a few times. CDR3 amino acids: CASSLDGSGTTQYF. The CDR3 nucleotides are TGTGCCAGCAGCTTAGACGGCTCCGGCACGACGCAGTATTTT. The chain combines TRBV11-2 with TRBJ2-3, with D unclear. Between the trimmed V and J ends, which lost 0 bases and 9 bases, there was a span of 13 bases. The CDR3 sequence is 14 residues long. Germline CDR1 SGHAT, CDR2 FQNNGV.

This clonotype was seen a handful of times. V usage is TRBV20-1 and J usage is TRBJ2-1, with D possibly TRBD2 on 6 matching bases. Trimming removed 4 bases from V and 8 bases from J, with 15 bases in between. The CDR3 length is 13 residues. Germline CDR1 reads DFQATT; CDR2 reads SNEGSKA (reference sequence). The CDR3 bases are TGCAGTGCTATGGGGGACTGGCAGGATGAGCAGTTCTTC. This gives the protein CSAMGDWQDEQFF.

This clonotype has just a few counts. The chain uses TRBV30 and TRBJ2-7, with TRBD2 matching 10 bases. The CDR3 length is 12 residues. V was pared by 1 base and J by 12 bases, with 6 bases of the junction left unmatched. The germline CDR1 and CDR2 sequences are GTSNPN and SVGIG (reference sequence). The CDR3 DNA reads TGTGCCTGGAGTGGGACTAGCGGCCTGGTGTACTTC. This encodes CAWSGTSGLVYF. The full variable domain, with the rest looked up from reference TRBV30 and TRBJ2-7, is SQTIHQWPATLVQPVGSPLSLECTVEGTSNPNLYWYRQAAGRGLQLLFYSVGIGQISSEVPQNLSASRPQDRQFILSSKKLLLSDSGFYLCAWSGTSGLVYFGPGTRLTVT.

This clonotype was seen a handful of times. The chain recombines TRBV11-2 with TRBJ1-2; D is unresolved. Germline lookup yields CDR1 SGHAT and CDR2 FQNNGV. Trimming took 5 bases from V and 2 from J, leaving 15 bases between them. The CDR3 is 15 residues long. The CDR3 protein is CASSPVKASNYGYTF. CDR3 nucleotides: TGTGCCAGCAGCCCCGTAAAGGCGTCCAACTATGGCTACACCTTC.

This clonotype appeared a few times. The chain recombines TRBV6-1 with TRBJ2-5; perhaps TRBD2 as D (6 bases). This CDR3 spans 16 amino acids. V was trimmed by 1 base and J by 2 bases, leaving 14 bases between them. Germline-derived CDR1 and CDR2 are MNHNS and SASEGT. CDR3 nucleotides: TGTGCCAGCAGTGAAGAAGCGGCTAGCGCACAAGAGACCCAGTACTTC. Translating gives CASSEEAASAQETQYF.

The chain recombines TRBV6-1 with TRBJ2-2, with D perhaps TRBD2 (7 bases). Germline CDR1 is MNHNS and CDR2 is SASEGT. The CDR3 loop spans 16 amino acids. Trimming took off 6 bases at V and 3 bases at J, with 17 bases between the two ends. The CDR3 region has the DNA TGTGCCAGCAGCCGACACAGGGAGGGAGACACCGGGGAGCTGTTTTTT. As protein: CASSRHREGDTGELFF.

The CDR3 loop is CASSWGAGANVLTF. CDR3 in DNA: TGTGCCAGCAGTTGGGGGGCTGGGGCCAACGTCCTGACTTTC. The V gene is TRBV6-2 or TRBV6-3, the J gene TRBJ2-6; D perhaps matches TRBD2 (6 bases). Germline-derived CDR1 and CDR2 are MNHEY and SVGEGT. V was cut by 4 bases and J by 2 bases, with 6 bases left in between. This CDR3 has 14 amino acids.

In its sample, this clonotype was seen a few times. The chain has TRBV5-1 and TRBJ2-7; possibly TRBD1 for D (5 bases). The V end lost 2 bases, the J end lost 2 bases, and 23 bases lay between the germline ends. From germline, CDR1 is SGHRS and CDR2 YFSETQ. The CDR3 spans 18 residues. The DNA for the CDR3 is TGCGCCAGCAGCTTTGTGGTCACTAAGCAGGGATTAGCCTACGAGCAGTACTTC. This translates into CASSFVVTKQGLAYEQYF.

A few counts support this clonotype. The V gene is TRBV20-1, the J gene TRBJ2-3, with 12 bases identical to TRBD2. The length of the CDR3 is 14 residues. With V trimmed by 3 bases and J by 4 bases, 2 bases remained unmatched. Germline V gene sequence: CDR1 DFQATT, CDR2 SNEGSKA (reference sequence). DNA for the CDR3: TGCAGTGCTAGGACTAGCGGGAGAGCAGATACGCAGTATTTT. It translates to CSARTSGRADTQYF.

The chain combines TRBV12-3 or TRBV12-4 with TRBJ2-1, with 12 bases identical to TRBD2. V trimming: 2 bases; J trimming: 15 bases; junction bases outside the gene matches: 20. This CDR3 is 18 amino acids long. Here the CDR3 DNA reads TGTGCCAGCAGTTTATCCCCCCTAGCGGGAGGGACCTTTATAGGGGCGTTCTTC. It translates to CASSLSPLAGGTFIGAFF.

This chain joins TRBV3-1 and TRBJ2-1, with TRBD2 matching over 8 bases. The ends lost 5 bases at V and 6 bases at J; junction bases unmatched: 24. Per the germline V gene, CDR1 is LGHDT and CDR2 is YNNKEL (reference sequence). The CDR3 is 20 amino acids. The CDR3 DNA follows: TGTGCCAGCAGCTACGGCTTTACGCTGACCGGGACTAGATCGGGCAATGAGCAGTTCTTC. This codes for CASSYGFTLTGTRSGNEQFF.

The V call is TRBV5-1, the J call TRBJ2-1; D possibly corresponds to TRBD2 (5 bases). V lost 1 base and J 0 bases, leaving 11 bases between the germline ends. The length of the CDR3 is 16 residues. The V gene's germline CDR1 is SGHRS and CDR2 YFSETQ. The CDR3 nucleotides read TGCGCCAGCAGCTTGATAGCGTCTAGCTCCTACAATGAGCAGTTCTTC. The encoded protein is CASSLIASSSYNEQFF.

This rearrangement joins TRBV3-1 to TRBJ2-5; D uncertain. This CDR3 region has 14 residues. CDR1 and CDR2 from the germline V gene are LGHDT and YNNKEL (reference sequence). V lost 0 bases and J 3 bases, leaving 8 bases between the germline ends. As DNA, the CDR3 is TGTGCCAGCAGCCAAGATAGGGTAAAAGAGACCCAGTACTTC. It specifies CASSQDRVKETQYF.

The rearrangement joins TRBV12-3 or TRBV12-4 to TRBJ1-4; no reliable D call. The CDR3 has 14 amino acids. Trimming removed 6 bases at V and 8 bases at J, with 16 bases between. CDR3 amino acids: CASSPGDHLEKLFF. CDR3 in DNA: TGTGCCAGCAGCCCTGGGGATCATCTCGAAAAACTGTTTTTT.

This clonotype showed up just a few times. The CDR3 DNA is TGTGCCAGCAGCCGAAACCGGGAGGGCACAGATACGCAGTATTTT. Translated, it gives CASSRNREGTDTQYF. The gene calls are TRBV7-2 and TRBJ2-3; TRBD2 matches 7 bases. This CDR3 is 15 amino acids long. V was clipped by 5 bases and J by 1 base; unmatched bases: 6. CDR1 and CDR2 (germline): SGHTA, FQGNSA. The full variable domain, its missing parts supplied by reference TRBV7-2 and TRBJ2-3, is GAGVSQSPSNKVTEKGKDVELRCDPISGHTALYWYRQSLGQGLEFLIYFQGNSAPDKSGLPSDRFSAERTGGSVSTLTIQRTQQEDSAVYLCASSRNREGTDTQYFGPGTRLTVL.

The chain recombines TRBV18 with TRBJ2-1; no firm D call. The CDR3 has 13 amino acids. The V and J ends lost 3 bases and 4 bases respectively, with 7 bases between them. Germline CDR1 and CDR2: KGHSH and LQKENI. The CDR3 DNA reads TGTGCCAGCTCACCCCCCGGATACAATGAGCAGTTCTTC. Amino acids: CASSPPGYNEQFF.

This clonotype has a handful of counts. V gene TRBV20-1 combines with J gene TRBJ2-7, with 11 bases aligning to TRBD2. Germline CDR1 is DFQATT and CDR2 is SNEGSKA (reference sequence). With 3 bases clipped from V and 4 bases from J, the junction kept 8 bases outside the gene matches. The CDR3 runs 15 residues. The CDR3 region has the DNA TGCAGTGCTAGGAAGGGAACTAGCGGGAGTTACGAGCAGTACTTC. This sequence encodes CSARKGTSGSYEQYF.

This clonotype has only a few counts. The J gene is TRBJ2-5, the V gene TRBV20-1; TRBD2 is a possible D gene (7 bases). CDR1 is DFQATT and CDR2 is SNEGSKA in the germline V gene (reference sequence). The CDR3 extends over 15 amino acids. V was cut by 3 bases and J by 4 bases, with 18 bases left in between. CDR3 coding DNA: TGCAGTGCTAGCTTCTGGGGGGGCGGTTTAGAGACCCAGTACTTC. It codes for CSASFWGGGLETQYF.

The chain employs TRBV5-1 and TRBJ2-2; D remains unclear. Trimming stripped 2 bases from V and 11 bases from J, with 13 bases between. The CDR3 runs to 13 residues. CDR1 SGHRS and CDR2 YFSETQ come from the germline V gene. CDR3 loop: CASSFDAPPELFF. The CDR3 region has the DNA TGCGCCAGCAGCTTCGACGCTCCTCCCGAGCTGTTTTTT.

This clonotype was detected a few times. V is TRBV19 and J is TRBJ2-7; a weak D match, TRBD2 (5 bases). CDR3 length: 13 amino acids. V was clipped by 1 base and J by 5 bases, with 9 bases between them. Germline CDR1 is LNHDA and CDR2 is SQIVND (reference sequence). The CDR3 loop is CASSIAAGDEQYF. In nucleotides, the CDR3 is TGTGCCAGTAGTATAGCCGCCGGGGACGAGCAGTACTTC. Looking up the rest from reference TRBV19 and TRBJ2-7 gives the full variable domain: DGGITQSPKYLFRKEGQNVTLSCEQNLNHDAMYWYRQDPGQGLRLIYYSQIVNDFQKGDIAEGYSVSREKKESFPLTVTSAQKNPTAFYLCASSIAAGDEQYFGPGTRLTVT.

CDR3 bases: TGTGCCAGCCGGCGGGACCGCACAGATACGCAGTATTTT. As protein: CASRRDRTDTQYF. V and J are TRBV4-2 and TRBJ2-3; weak D call: TRBD2 (6 bases). V was trimmed by 8 bases and J by 1 base, leaving 10 bases between them. CDR1 and CDR2 (germline): LGHNA, YNFKEQ. CDR3 size: 13 residues.

This clonotype has more than one count but fewer than ten. This chain joins TRBV5-1 and TRBJ1-1; D is undetermined. Germline V lookup: CDR1 SGHRS, CDR2 YFSETQ. The CDR3 totals 14 residues. With 0 bases removed from V and 4 bases from J, the gap between germline ends came to 10 bases. DNA for the CDR3: TGCGCCAGCAGCTTGGGAGCAGTTTTCACTGAAGCTTTCTTT. It codes for CASSLGAVFTEAFF.

Here the CDR3 reads CSAAPGTSGVNEQFF. As DNA, the CDR3 is TGCAGTGCTGCACCCGGGACTAGCGGGGTCAATGAGCAGTTCTTC. The V gene is TRBV20-1, the J gene TRBJ2-1, with 13 bases identical to TRBD2. V dropped 5 bases and J dropped 6; count of bases not matched to a gene: 7. The germline V gene has CDR1 DFQATT and CDR2 SNEGSKA (reference sequence). This CDR3 region has 15 residues.

This clonotype occurred a few times. V usage is TRBV20-1 and J usage is TRBJ2-5; D is perhaps TRBD1 or TRBD2 (5 bases each). V gave up 5 bases and J gave up 5 bases, with 21 bases separating them. In germline, CDR1 is DFQATT, CDR2 SNEGSKA (reference sequence). The CDR3 is 15 residues long. CDR3 amino acids: CSAEGGQNNRETQYF. In nucleotides, the CDR3 is TGCAGTGCTGAGGGCGGCCAGAACAACAGGGAGACCCAGTACTTC.

The chain couples TRBV6-5 to TRBJ2-7, with 9 bases identical to TRBD1. Germline V lookup: CDR1 MNHEY, CDR2 SVGAGI. The trim removed 0 bases at V and 6 bases at J, leaving 9 bases unmatched. The CDR3 spans 16 residues. CDR3 DNA: TGTGCCAGCAGTTACTCGAGGACAGGGGCCAAGGGCGAGCAGTACTTC. Its protein product is CASSYSRTGAKGEQYF.